These T cell receptor beta chains were read from a single sample in a study of T cell changes during pregnancy in multiple sclerosis. The repertoire was sequenced with immunoSEQ multiplex PCR; TCRdb's copy has only in-frame clones and lacks some. The table lists under 110,000 clones, under 95% of them singletons. The source was peripheral blood, collected after pregnancy. These TCRs come from a female donor with multiple sclerosis, enrolled in a pregnancy study. Both conserved end residues are part of each CDR3. Each record gives: J gene, CDR3 length, clone size, D gene, V gene, CDR3 DNA, CDR3 protein. D genes are given only for firm matches. Clone size is stated in some rows and not others, as once, few, many or a class when expanded.

j_call: TRBJ2-3
cdr3_length: 16
clone_size: NA
d_call: TRBD2
v_call: TRBV19
cdr3_nt: TGTGCCAGTAGTCCCTCTAGCGGGTGGGACACAGATACGCAGTATTTT
cdr3_aa: CASSPSSGWDTDTQYF

j_call: TRBJ2-1
cdr3_length: 16
clone_size: NA
d_call: TRBD2
v_call: TRBV14
cdr3_nt: TGTGCCAGCAGCCAAGCGGGGGGACGGTCCTACAATGAGCAGTTCTTC
cdr3_aa: CASSQAGGRSYNEQFF

j_call: TRBJ2-3
cdr3_length: 15
clone_size: NA
d_call: TRBD2
v_call: TRBV4-2
cdr3_nt: TGTGCCAGCCGCCCCTCTCTTGCGGGAGGAGATACGCAGTATTTT
cdr3_aa: CASRPSLAGGDTQYF

j_call: TRBJ1-5
cdr3_length: 14
clone_size: NA
d_call: TRBD1
v_call: TRBV2
cdr3_nt: TGTGCCAGCAGTGGCCAGGGGGGCACTCAGCCCCAGCATTTT
cdr3_aa: CASSGQGGTQPQHF

j_call: TRBJ2-1
cdr3_length: 13
clone_size: NA
d_call: TRBD1
v_call: TRBV10-3
cdr3_nt: TGTGCCATCGGAAACAGGGGGGCGAATGAGCAGTTCTTC
cdr3_aa: CAIGNRGANEQFF

j_call: TRBJ1-2
cdr3_length: 15
clone_size: NA
d_call: TRBD1
v_call: TRBV5-4
cdr3_nt: TGTGCCAGCAGCCAGCGACAGGGGGCAGGCTATGGCTACACCTTC
cdr3_aa: CASSQRQGAGYGYTF

j_call: TRBJ1-1
cdr3_length: 15
clone_size: once
d_call: TRBD1
v_call: TRBV9
cdr3_nt: TGTGCCAGCAGCGTAGCAGGACAGGGGAGCACTGAAGCTTTCTTT
cdr3_aa: CASSVAGQGSTEAFF

j_call: TRBJ2-2
cdr3_length: 13
clone_size: NA
d_call: NA
v_call: TRBV10-3
cdr3_nt: TGTGCCATCAGTGATGCGGGTTTCACGGAGCTGTTTTTT
cdr3_aa: CAISDAGFTELFF

j_call: TRBJ1-6
cdr3_length: 14
clone_size: NA
d_call: NA
v_call: TRBV2
cdr3_nt: TGTGCCAGCAGTGATAGCTTCCAAAATTCACCCCTCCACTTT
cdr3_aa: CASSDSFQNSPLHF

j_call: TRBJ1-1
cdr3_length: 13
clone_size: once
d_call: NA
v_call: TRBV27
cdr3_nt: TGTGCCAGCAGGCCAGGCCCGAACACTGAAGCTTTCTTT
cdr3_aa: CASRPGPNTEAFF

j_call: TRBJ1-2
cdr3_length: 14
clone_size: NA
d_call: NA
v_call: TRBV6-1
cdr3_nt: TGTGCCAGCAGTGAGAACAGGGCCTACTATGGCTACACCTTC
cdr3_aa: CASSENRAYYGYTF

j_call: TRBJ1-5
cdr3_length: 15
clone_size: NA
d_call: NA
v_call: TRBV19
cdr3_nt: TGTGCCAGTAGTGCCCCGGGAAGGAACAATCAGCCCCAGCATTTT
cdr3_aa: CASSAPGRNNQPQHF

j_call: TRBJ2-1
cdr3_length: 14
clone_size: NA
d_call: NA
v_call: TRBV11-1
cdr3_nt: TGTGCCAGCAGCTCATTGACAGTCTACAATGAGCAGTTCTTC
cdr3_aa: CASSSLTVYNEQFF

j_call: TRBJ1-6
cdr3_length: 15
clone_size: NA
d_call: TRBD1
v_call: TRBV5-4
cdr3_nt: TGTGCCAGCAGCCAACAGGGGGAAGTGTATTCACCCCTCCACTTT
cdr3_aa: CASSQQGEVYSPLHF

j_call: TRBJ2-3
cdr3_length: 14
clone_size: NA
d_call: TRBD1
v_call: TRBV29-1
cdr3_nt: TGCAGCGTTAGGACAGGCTCTAGCACAGATACGCAGTATTTT
cdr3_aa: CSVRTGSSTDTQYF

j_call: TRBJ1-2
cdr3_length: 13
clone_size: NA
d_call: NA
v_call: TRBV6-5
cdr3_nt: TGTGCCAGCAGTTACTCGGGGGGGGCTGGCTACACCTTC
cdr3_aa: CASSYSGGAGYTF

j_call: TRBJ2-1
cdr3_length: 13
clone_size: NA
d_call: TRBD2
v_call: TRBV11-2
cdr3_nt: TGTGCCAGCACCATTAGCGGGAACTATGAGCAGTTCTTC
cdr3_aa: CASTISGNYEQFF

j_call: TRBJ1-4
cdr3_length: 15
clone_size: NA
d_call: TRBD1
v_call: TRBV4-2
cdr3_nt: TGTGCCAGCAGCCATTCCGGGACAGATAATGAAAAACTGTTTTTT
cdr3_aa: CASSHSGTDNEKLFF

j_call: TRBJ2-3
cdr3_length: 14
clone_size: NA
d_call: TRBD1
v_call: TRBV5-1
cdr3_nt: TGCGCCAGCAGCTCGGGACAGGGCACAGATACGCAGTATTTT
cdr3_aa: CASSSGQGTDTQYF

j_call: TRBJ1-1
cdr3_length: 17
clone_size: few
d_call: NA
v_call: TRBV4-1
cdr3_nt: TGCGCCAGCAGCCACCATTTACCGGGGAGGATGAACACTGAAGCTTTCTTT
cdr3_aa: CASSHHLPGRMNTEAFF

j_call: TRBJ1-6
cdr3_length: 12
clone_size: NA
d_call: NA
v_call: TRBV30
cdr3_nt: TGTGCCTGGAAGGATGGTGACACACCCCTCCACTTT
cdr3_aa: CAWKDGDTPLHF

j_call: TRBJ2-4
cdr3_length: 14
clone_size: NA
d_call: NA
v_call: TRBV6-6
cdr3_nt: TGTGCCAGCAGTTACTCGAGACTAGTAGACATTCAGTACTTC
cdr3_aa: CASSYSRLVDIQYF

j_call: TRBJ1-1
cdr3_length: 14
clone_size: NA
d_call: TRBD1
v_call: TRBV9
cdr3_nt: TGTGCCAGCAGCGCGCAGGGGGCAATCACTGAAGCTTTCTTT
cdr3_aa: CASSAQGAITEAFF

j_call: TRBJ2-1
cdr3_length: 15
clone_size: NA
d_call: TRBD1
v_call: TRBV6-4
cdr3_nt: TGTGCCAGCAGTGAGAGACAGGGTTCCTACAATGAGCAGTTCTTC
cdr3_aa: CASSERQGSYNEQFF